The sequence of this T cell receptor beta chain was determined in a study of CD8 T cells in Susac syndrome. Germline loops: CDR1 SEHNR, CDR2 FQNEAQ (reference sequence). The CDR3 is made up of 14 amino acids. Trimming pared 6 bases from V and 6 bases from J, leaving 16 bases between. Roughly 0.45 to 1 ug RNA was reverse transcribed with random hexamers. immunoSEQ multiplex PCR amplified TCR beta CDR3 across 54 Vbeta, 13 Jbeta. Via MiXCR, TCRdb re-called the immunoSEQ multiplex PCR reads, giving one row per CDR3 protein. The data contain around 150,000 distinct CDR3 sequences, around 94% of them singletons.

The TCR originated in a human donor in good health. Specimen: CD4+ T cells from PBMCs. The V gene is TRBV7-9, the J gene TRBJ2-3; TRBD1 is a possible D gene (6 bases). The CDR3 spells CASRSDRFSDTQYF. CDR3 nucleotide sequence: TGTGCCAGCAGATCCGACAGGTTCTCTGATACGCAGTATTTT.